Listed here is a single T cell receptor beta chain. Per the study methods: From reference gene primer amplification, estimates of nucleated cell counts were derived. TCRdb keeps only in-frame clones here, not all; method: immunoSEQ multiplex PCR. Clonal size and the V and J genes are those of that table, whereas D and trimming came from the DNA. The sample lists roughly 150,000 clones, 70% to 90% occurring once. The data were taken from a study of blood T cell repertoires in COVID-19. Looking at the study overall: Samples representing acute and convalescent COVID-19 were sourced from the United States, Italy and Spain. PBMCs, B-cell-depleted T cells, or T cells provided the cDNA or gDNA that made up the material.

CDR1 SGHNT and CDR2 YYREEE come from the germline V gene (reference sequence). Losses at the gene ends were 4 bases for V and 4 bases for J; bases not matched to a gene: 6. CDR3 length equals 15 residues. Seattle enrolled patients during active infection and tracked them longitudinally. The sample was peripheral blood. This TCR derives from an elderly man with COVID-19, enrolled during active disease. The rearrangement links TRBV5-4 to TRBJ2-7; TRBD2 agrees at 12 bases. The CDR3 spells CASSRRTSGGYEQYF. The CDR3 DNA sequence: TGTGCCAGCAGCCGCCGAACTAGCGGGGGGTACGAGCAGTACTTC.